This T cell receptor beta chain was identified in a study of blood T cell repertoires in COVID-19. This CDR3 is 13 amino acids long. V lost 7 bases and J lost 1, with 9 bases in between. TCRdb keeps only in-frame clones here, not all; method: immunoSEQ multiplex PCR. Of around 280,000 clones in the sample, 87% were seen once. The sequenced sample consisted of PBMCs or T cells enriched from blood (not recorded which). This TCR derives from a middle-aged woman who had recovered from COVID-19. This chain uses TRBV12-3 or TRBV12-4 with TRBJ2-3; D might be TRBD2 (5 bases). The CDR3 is CASTGVRTDTQYF. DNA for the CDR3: TGTGCCAGCACCGGGGTACGCACAGATACGCAGTATTTT.